The rows below give T cell receptor beta chains drawn from one sample of a study of a mutant IDH1 vaccine in newly diagnosed glioma. Sequencing was performed with immunoSEQ multiplex PCR; in TCRdb, only in-frame clones are kept and a portion is missing. The sample shows approximately 22,000 clones, roughly 82% of them seen only once. The antigens for these receptors are not known. The starting material was PBMCs, obtained from a glioma patient whose treatment included an IDH1 peptide vaccine. These receptors all come from a man between 35 and 55 years old with glioma. Some clones in this sample may be carry-over from other donors' samples. Both conserved end residues are trimmed from each CDR3. Fields, in order: V gene, CDR3 protein.

>TRBV30
AWSNSGETQY
>TRBV5-1
ASSSLGTGEGTQY
>TRBV19
ASSSPGTANTEAF
>TRBV5-4
ASSFREGETQY
>TRBV28
ASSALTSGGPDNEQF
>TRBV4-1
ASSQGRLYSYNSPLH
>TRBV19
ASSGWDSSNEQF
>TRBV6-5
ASKNTGGTPYEQY
>TRBV19
ASSNQGGEYGYT
>TRBV27
ASTKRPHSNQPQH
>TRBV11-2
ASSSPGDTEAF
>TRBV4-2
ASSQERRPSLNSPLH
>TRBV20-1
SAIGRETQY
>TRBV11-1
ASSLGFRARMNTEAF
>TRBV7-8
ASSFAGTSSVGELF
>TRBV2
ASSEEVYGSEQY
>TRBV6-1
ASSGDILTGELF
>TRBV19
ASSIREVTGELF
>TRBV2
ASRSNGNTIY
>TRBV2
ASRVNRDDYGYT
>TRBV4-1
ASSQDGRGGGHYNEQF
>TRBV19
ASSLRQGGNTEAF
>TRBV14
ASSHFRTGQGASWTEAF
>TRBV9
ASSARGGEGYEAF
>TRBV7-9
ASSPDRGGPRLNYNEQF
>TRBV6-4
ASSYVGWAKEWETQY
>TRBV10-2
ASRGDSLYEQY
>TRBV30
ACNRDRAYEQY
>TRBV6-6
ASSSRGITNEKLF
>TRBV6-6
ASSYSELGEQY
>TRBV5-8
ASSLAGGHGTDTQY
>TRBV29-1
SVEERLYQETQY
>TRBV19
ASSIVLMGTYNSPLH
>TRBV5-1
ASSQRLTDTQY
>TRBV7-3
ASSGQGDGEQF
>TRBV7-9
ASSLGDSLEAF
>TRBV7-2
ASSSRGAGATYEQY
>TRBV5-4
ASSLPGSQKEKLF
>TRBV19
ASSMLSAGGTETQY
>TRBV7-8
ASSLRELGQPQH